This T cell receptor beta chain was sequenced for a study of T cell repertoires in cytomegalovirus infection. About this clonotype: Its matching antigen is unknown.

Findings and limits, study-wide: Carriers of CMV plus the relevant HLA were identified by cumulative public TCR beta family frequency.

One entry per CDR3 protein results from TCRdb running MiXCR on the reads. The table shows some 440,000 distinct CDR3 sequences, with roughly 31% occurring only once. This receptor was taken from a human donor in good health (CMV status not recorded). Some clones in this sample may be carry-over from other donors' samples. The sequenced sample was PBMCs.

CDR3 bases: TGTGCCAGCACCCCTCCCGGGACTAGTTACGAGCAGTACTTC. This gives the protein CASTPPGTSYEQYF. The chain recombines TRBV6-6 with TRBJ2-7, with TRBD2 identical over 8 bases. V gave up 7 bases and J gave up 4 bases; unmatched junction bases: 9. This CDR3 contains 14 residues. Germline-derived CDR1 and CDR2 are MNHNY and SVGAGI (reference sequence).